Listed here are 26 T cell receptor beta chains from one sample, sequenced in a study of T cells after yellow fever vaccination. TCRdb redid the calling of the 5' RACE reads with MiXCR, one entry per CDR3 protein. The table includes 320,000 or so distinct CDR3 sequences, 7% to 9% detected once. The material sequenced was PBMCs, taken about 49 days after the first yellow fever vaccination. The receptor set was obtained from a man aged 18-30 years who received the YFV17D yellow fever vaccine.

The table lists this clonotype with a few counts. The chain carries TRBV20-1 and TRBJ1-1; no reliable D call. The CDR3 consists of 15 residues. V lost 0 bases to trimming and J lost 7 bases, with 18 bases between them. Germline V gives CDR1 DFQATT, CDR2 SNEGSKA (reference sequence). The CDR3 loop reads CSARDPGRVGNEAFF. In nucleotides, the CDR3 is TGCAGTGCTAGAGACCCCGGGAGGGTCGGAAATGAAGCTTTCTTT.

This clonotype was counted between two and nine times. The chain uses TRBV18 and TRBJ1-1, with 8 bases identical to TRBD1. The CDR3 contains 15 residues. The V gene's germline CDR1 is KGHSH and CDR2 LQKENI. After removal of 5 bases from V and 3 bases from J, the junction contained 8 bases not matched to a gene. CDR3 coding DNA: TGTGCCAGCTCAGAGGGACAGGCAGGGGACACTGAAGCTTTCTTT. It yields the protein CASSEGQAGDTEAFF.

This clonotype came up a few times. The chain has TRBV12-3 or TRBV12-4 and TRBJ2-7; TRBD2 agrees at 8 bases. The CDR3 length is 16 residues. V was pared by 5 bases and J by 3 bases, with 12 bases of the junction left unmatched. The CDR3 DNA is TGTGCCAGCAGTCCAAATAGCGGGGCGCTGAACTACGAGCAGTACTTC. Its protein is CASSPNSGALNYEQYF.

The sample holds a few counts of this clonotype. Written as DNA, the CDR3 is TGTGCCAGCAGTTGGACAGGGGGTGAAAAACTGTTTTTT. Its protein is CASSWTGGEKLFF. V is TRBV12-3 or TRBV12-4 and J is TRBJ1-4; 10 bases are shared with TRBD1. With 4 bases clipped from V and 7 bases from J, the junction kept 0 bases outside the gene matches. This CDR3 contains 13 residues.

The chain links TRBV20-1 to TRBJ2-3; possibly TRBD1 for D (5 bases). Per the germline V gene, CDR1 is DFQATT and CDR2 is SNEGSKA (reference sequence). The CDR3 is made up of 12 amino acids. V dropped 6 bases and J dropped 6 bases, with 13 bases sitting between them. The CDR3, as DNA: TGCAGTGCGACCACAGGTCCCGATACGCAGTATTTT. Amino acid sequence: CSATTGPDTQYF.

This clonotype was found a few times. The genes are TRBV7-9 and TRBJ2-1; TRBD2 matches 8 bases. The junction had 12 bases not matched to a gene; V was cut back by 5 bases and J by 3 bases. This CDR3 has 17 amino acids. CDR1 is SEHNR and CDR2 is FQNEAQ in the germline V gene (reference sequence). The CDR3 loop reads CASSLGRGDSYYNEQFF. The CDR3 nucleotides read TGTGCCAGCAGCCTGGGGCGGGGGGATTCGTACTACAATGAGCAGTTCTTC.

The rearrangement uses TRBV10-2 and TRBJ2-7, with 10 bases that match TRBD2. Unmatched junction bases numbered 0, after V lost 8 bases and J lost 2 bases. CDR3 length equals 12 residues. Germline V gene lookup returns CDR1 WSHSY and CDR2 SAAADI. For the CDR3, the DNA is TGCGCCAGCGGGACTAGCGCCTACGAGCAGTACTTC. This codes for CASGTSAYEQYF.

The chain is built from TRBV5-4 and TRBJ2-1, with 7 bases identical to TRBD1. The CDR3 loop spans 16 amino acids. V shed 0 bases, J shed 7 bases, and the junction held 10 bases outside the gene matches. Germline V gene sequence: CDR1 SGHNT, CDR2 YYREEE (reference sequence). As DNA, the CDR3 is TGTGCCAGCAGCTTGGGGGGACCGACAGGGAATAATGAGCAGTTCTTC. Translated, it gives CASSLGGPTGNNEQFF. The variable domain in full, completed from reference TRBV5-4 and TRBJ2-1, reads ETGVTQSPTHLIKTRGQQVTLRCSSQSGHNTVSWYQQALGQGPQFIFQYYREEENGRGNFPPRFSGLQFPNYSSELNVNALELDDSALYLCASSLGGPTGNNEQFFGPGTRLTVL.

This clonotype was counted many times. The chain has TRBV15 and TRBJ2-1, with TRBD1 as a possible D gene (6 bases). The germline V and J ends were trimmed by 3 bases and 8 bases, with 14 bases remaining between them. CDR3 size: 14 residues. Per the germline V gene, CDR1 is LNHNV and CDR2 is YYDKDF (reference sequence). In DNA form, the CDR3 reads TGTGCCACCAGCAGGGACAGTGGGGCCGATGAGCAGTTCTTC. Its translation is CATSRDSGADEQFF.

The chain uses TRBV6-1 and TRBJ2-6; D may be TRBD2 (5 bases). The germline gives CDR1 MNHNS, CDR2 SASEGT. This CDR3 comprises 15 residues. Deletions cut 6 bases from V and 2 bases from J, with 11 bases between. Here the CDR3 reads CASSLTSTGANVLTF. CDR3 nucleotides: TGTGCCAGCAGCCTAACTAGTACTGGGGCCAACGTCCTGACTTTC.

With respect to this clonotype: The junction shows a germline mismatch at one end, possibly a read error. V usage is TRBV20-1 and J usage is TRBJ2-7, with 8 bases identical to TRBD2. Per the germline V gene, CDR1 is DFQATT and CDR2 is SNEGSKA (reference sequence). This CDR3 spans 13 amino acids. The DNA for the CDR3 is TGCAGCGCTAGCCGCGGGGGGTGGAGCGAGCAGTACTTC. Its protein product is CSASRGGWSEQYF.

There are many counts of this clonotype. J is TRBJ2-3 and V is TRBV5-1; perhaps D is TRBD1 or TRBD2 (5 bases each). The germline V and J ends were trimmed by 4 bases and 4 bases, with 22 bases remaining between them. This CDR3 has 17 amino acids. The germline gives CDR1 SGHRS, CDR2 YFSETQ. The DNA of the CDR3 is TGCGCCAGCAGCGAAAGGGCCCGGGGACGCTTTTCAGATACGCAGTATTTT. Translation: CASSERARGRFSDTQYF.

V is TRBV5-1 and J is TRBJ1-3, with D perhaps TRBD1 (6 bases). This CDR3 is 14 amino acids long. Germline-derived CDR1 and CDR2 are SGHRS and YFSETQ. V gave up 4 bases and J gave up 1 base, with 9 bases separating them. The CDR3 bases are TGCGCCAGCAGCGTACAGGGATCTGGAAACACCATATATTTT. Encoded protein: CASSVQGSGNTIYF. The full variable domain, in which reference TRBV5-1 and TRBJ1-3 provide the parts outside the CDR3, is KAGVTQTPRYLIKTRGQQVTLSCSPISGHRSVSWYQQTPGQGLQFLFEYFSETQRNKGNFPGRFSGRQFSNSRSEMNVSTLELGDSALYLCASSVQGSGNTIYFGEGSWLTVV.

The table lists this clonotype with a few counts. This chain connects TRBV7-2 to TRBJ2-5; D is tentatively TRBD1 or TRBD2 (5 bases each). The germline V and J ends were trimmed by 3 bases and 5 bases, with 13 bases remaining between them. Germline CDR1 is SGHTA and CDR2 is FQGNSA. The CDR3 loop spans 14 amino acids. For the CDR3, the DNA is TGTGCCAGCAGCTTTGTCGAGGGACGGGAGACCCAGTACTTC. Translation gives CASSFVEGRETQYF.

A few counts support this clonotype. This rearrangement joins TRBV18 to TRBJ2-1; TRBD1 agrees at 7 bases. The CDR3 spans 17 residues. V gave up 3 bases and J gave up 0 bases; unmatched junction bases: 8. Germline V lookup: CDR1 KGHSH, CDR2 LQKENI. CDR3 nucleotides: TGTGCCAGCTCACCGTTCCCGACAGGGTACTCCTACAATGAGCAGTTCTTC. Translation: CASSPFPTGYSYNEQFF. Combining the CDR3 with reference TRBV18 and TRBJ2-1 gives the whole variable domain NAGVMQNPRHLVRRRGQEARLRCSPMKGHSHVYWYRQLPEEGLKFMVYLQKENIIDESGMPKERFSAEFPKEGPSILRIQQVVRGDSAAYFCASSPFPTGYSYNEQFFGPGTRLTVL.

V and J are TRBV5-1 and TRBJ2-3; 10 positions agree with TRBD2. The CDR3 runs to 16 residues. With V trimmed by 2 bases and J by 3 bases, 6 bases remained unmatched. Germline CDR1 and CDR2: SGHRS and YFSETQ. The CDR3 sequence: CASSLPTSGSTDTQYF. The CDR3 nucleotides are TGCGCCAGCAGCTTACCGACTAGCGGGTCGACAGATACGCAGTATTTT. Complete variable domain (other parts from reference TRBV5-1 and TRBJ2-3): KAGVTQTPRYLIKTRGQQVTLSCSPISGHRSVSWYQQTPGQGLQFLFEYFSETQRNKGNFPGRFSGRQFSNSRSEMNVSTLELGDSALYLCASSLPTSGSTDTQYFGPGTRLTVL.

The chain couples TRBV7-9 to TRBJ1-5, with D perhaps matching TRBD1 (6 bases). The CDR3 sequence is 16 residues long. Germline lookup yields CDR1 SEHNR and CDR2 FQNEAQ (reference sequence). Trimming stripped 4 bases from V and 4 bases from J, with 17 bases between. DNA for the CDR3: TGTGCCAGCAGCTCATTTACACGGGGGCTGAATCAGCCCCAGCATTTT. Protein: CASSSFTRGLNQPQHF. Full variable domain (remainder filled in from reference TRBV7-9 and TRBJ1-5): DTGVSQNPRHKITKRGQNVTFRCDPISEHNRLYWYRQTLGQGPEFLTYFQNEAQLEKSRLLSDRFSAERPKGSFSTLEIQRTEQGDSAMYLCASSSFTRGLNQPQHFGDGTRLSIL.

Worth noting for this clonotype: A much larger clonotype is one base distant, so this may be a read error. The chain carries TRBV7-9 and TRBJ2-3, with 11 nucleotides matching TRBD2. Losses at the gene ends were 3 bases for V and 6 bases for J; bases not matched to a gene: 5. The germline V gene has CDR1 SEHNR and CDR2 FQNEAQ (reference sequence). This CDR3 spans 15 amino acids. CDR3 region: CASSFRTSGSDTQYF. CDR3 nucleotides: TGTGCCAGCAGCTTCAGGACTAGCGGGTCGGATACGCAGTATTTT. The complete variable domain, with remaining parts taken from reference TRBV7-9 and TRBJ2-3, reads DTGVSQNPRHKITKRGQNVTFRCDPISEHNRLYWYRQTLGQGPEFLTYFQNEAQLEKSRLLSDRFSAERPKGSFSTLEIQRTEQGDSAMYLCASSFRTSGSDTQYFGPGTRLTVL.

Ten or more counts support this clonotype. V gene TRBV5-1 combines with J gene TRBJ1-5, with D unresolved. The V gene's germline CDR1 is SGHRS and CDR2 YFSETQ. CDR3 length: 12 residues. V shed 0 bases and J shed 6 bases, with 4 bases lying between them. The CDR3, as DNA: TGCGCCAGCAGCTTGGACCTTCAGCCCCAGCATTTT. Translation: CASSLDLQPQHF.

This chain joins TRBV27 and TRBJ1-5, with D unclear. The CDR3 extends over 16 amino acids. Deletions cut 2 bases from V and 1 base from J, with 12 bases between. CDR1 is MNHEY, CDR2 SMNVEV, per germline (reference sequence). CDR3 loop: CASSLMGGMSNQPQHF. CDR3 DNA sequence: TGTGCCAGCAGTTTAATGGGAGGGATGAGCAATCAGCCCCAGCATTTT.

This chain connects TRBV10-3 to TRBJ2-5; tentatively, D is TRBD2 (6 bases). The CDR3 consists of 16 residues. V was cut by 3 bases and J by 1 base, with 15 bases left in between. From germline, CDR1 is ENHRY and CDR2 SYGVKD. CDR3 loop: CAISDPPGLIQETQYF. The CDR3 DNA reads as TGTGCCATCAGTGACCCACCGGGACTTATCCAAGAGACCCAGTACTTC.

This CDR3 reads CASSLGRADTQYF. The CDR3 nucleotides read TGTGCCAGCAGTTTAGGAAGGGCAGATACGCAGTATTTT. V is TRBV12-3 or TRBV12-4 and J is TRBJ2-3; D remains ambiguous. Deletions cut 1 base from V and 4 bases from J, with 6 bases between. The CDR3 has 13 residues.

This chain connects TRBV10-2 to TRBJ2-3, with 9 bases aligning to TRBD2. The V and J ends lost 9 bases and 4 bases, in that order; junction bases with no gene match: 11. This CDR3 contains 15 residues. The germline V gene encodes CDR1 WSHSY and CDR2 SAAADI. The CDR3 DNA sequence: TGCGCCAGTTATGAGAGTAGCGGGGGCCCAGATACGCAGTATTTT. Its protein product is CASYESSGGPDTQYF.

A few counts support this clonotype. The chain links TRBV12-3 or TRBV12-4 to TRBJ1-2; the D is unclear. Deletions cut 8 bases from V and 4 bases from J, with 11 bases between. There are 12 residues in the CDR3. CDR3 in amino acids: CASSRGFYGYTF. DNA of the CDR3: TGTGCCAGCTCTCGGGGTTTCTATGGCTACACCTTC.

The chain has TRBV6-2 or TRBV6-3 and TRBJ1-1; D perhaps matches TRBD1 (5 bases). Germline loops: CDR1 MNHEY, CDR2 SVGEGT. Trimming pared 2 bases from V and 4 bases from J, leaving 11 bases between. This CDR3 is built from 14 residues. CDR3 in amino acids: CASSYIGEGTEAFF. CDR3 coding DNA: TGTGCCAGCAGTTACATAGGGGAGGGCACTGAAGCTTTCTTT.

This clonotype has only a few counts. This sequence joins TRBV7-2 and TRBJ2-1; 9 positions agree with TRBD2. Trimming took 1 base from V and 2 from J; bases not matched to a gene: 3. The CDR3 loop spans 16 amino acids. Germline lookup yields CDR1 SGHTA and CDR2 FQGNSA. Here the CDR3 DNA reads TGTGCCAGCAGCTTAGTGGCGGGGGGGGCCTACAATGAGCAGTTCTTC. Its protein product is CASSLVAGGAYNEQFF.